The clone carrying this T cell receptor beta chain was recorded once. The CDR3 runs to 18 residues. In germline, CDR1 is SGHTA, CDR2 FQGTGA. The V and J ends lost 6 bases and 8 bases, in that order; junction bases with no gene match: 19. Measured with immunoSEQ multiplex PCR; TCRdb has only the in-frame clones, and not every one. The profile shows about 270,000 clones, just under 90% of them singletons. This record comes from a study of blood T cell repertoires in COVID-19. The clonotype was recovered from a woman aged 60-75 years who had recovered from COVID-19. The chain joins TRBV7-3 to TRBJ2-3; 11 nucleotides agree with TRBD2. What was sequenced was PBMCs or T cells enriched from blood (not recorded which). The CDR3 coding sequence is TGTGCCAGCAGAGCCCAAATGGCTGGGACTAGCGGAGGGGGTACGCAGTATTTT. This encodes CASRAQMAGTSGGGTQYF.